The text below deals with one T cell receptor beta chain. Its antigen remains unknown. These data are taken from a study of a mutant IDH1 vaccine in newly diagnosed glioma. The overall study: Commencement of vaccination occurred 4-6 weeks following radiotherapy alone, or concurrently with temozolomide cycles. Sex distribution of treated patients was about 62% male and roughly 40% female; mean age was around 40 years. Patients had received radiotherapy, temozolomide, or both previously, most receiving both.

The CDR3 sequence is 14 residues long. J was trimmed by 8 bases and V by 5 bases; bases with no gene match: 8. Germline CDR1 is LNHDA and CDR2 is SQIVND (reference sequence). Only in-frame clones appear in the TCRdb table, and some are missing; sequencing was by immunoSEQ multiplex PCR. The table records roughly 61,000 clones, 80% of them present only once. The time point is: week 11, during vaccination. Every vaccination contained 300 ug of the mutant IDH1 20-mer peptide and was paired with topical imiquimod. Patients carried new grade 3 or 4 IDH1-mutant astrocytomas lacking nuclear ATRX. Sequencing used PBMCs, obtained from a glioma patient whose treatment included an IDH1 peptide vaccine. The clonotype was recovered from a middle-aged man with glioma. This sequence joins TRBV19 and TRBJ1-4, with 7 nucleotides matching TRBD1. The CDR3 loop is CASSPRQGQEKLFF. DNA of the CDR3: TGTGCCAGTAGTCCCCGACAGGGTCAAGAAAAACTGTTTTTT.